This entry lists 32 T cell receptor beta chains sequenced from one sample in a study of blood T cell repertoires in COVID-19. Using immunoSEQ multiplex PCR, the repertoire was profiled, and TCRdb retains in-frame clones only, with some absent. This sample has hundreds of thousands of clones, with 86% found just once. Sequencing input: PBMCs or T cells enriched from blood (not recorded which). All receptors come from a woman aged 45-59 years who had recovered from COVID-19.

The CDR3 DNA follows: TGTGCCAGCAGCCCCATGGGTCAGCGGGGAAGCTCCTACGAGCAGTACTTC. As protein: CASSPMGQRGSSYEQYF. This chain joins TRBV13 and TRBJ2-7; 7 bases align to TRBD2. V dropped 5 bases and J dropped 0; count of bases not matched to a gene: 13. Per germline, CDR1 PRHDT and CDR2 FYEKMQ (reference sequence). This CDR3 comprises 17 residues.

This chain uses TRBV7-2 with TRBJ1-4, with TRBD1 matching over 8 bases. V gave up 5 bases and J gave up 5 bases; unmatched junction bases: 4. The CDR3 loop spans 14 amino acids. CDR1 and CDR2 (germline): SGHTA, FQGNSA. CDR3 bases: TGTGCCAGCAGCCTGGGACAGGCGAATGAAAAACTGTTTTTT. It is translated as CASSLGQANEKLFF. Full variable domain (missing parts from reference TRBV7-2 and TRBJ1-4): GAGVSQSPSNKVTEKGKDVELRCDPISGHTALYWYRQSLGQGLEFLIYFQGNSAPDKSGLPSDRFSAERTGGSVSTLTIQRTQQEDSAVYLCASSLGQANEKLFFGSGTQLSVL.

This clone occurred a few times. J is TRBJ1-2 and V is TRBV29-1; D remains unclear. Trimming shortened V by 4 bases and J by 6 bases, and 15 bases separated the two germline ends. CDR3 size: 13 residues. CDR1 SQVTM and CDR2 ANQGSEA come from the germline V gene. CDR3 DNA: TGCAGCGTTGGTTGGCCAGGTAGTAATGGCTACACCTTC. Residues: CSVGWPGSNGYTF. Full variable domain (remainder filled in from reference TRBV29-1 and TRBJ1-2): SAVISQKPSRDICQRGTSLTIQCQVDSQVTMMFWYRQQPGQSLTLIATANQGSEATYESGFVIDKFPISRPNLTFSTLTVSNMSPEDSSIYLCSVGWPGSNGYTFGSGTRLTVV.

The chain has TRBV5-6 and TRBJ1-5, with TRBD1 identical over 11 bases. V dropped 4 bases and J dropped 5; count of bases not matched to a gene: 8. This CDR3 region has 16 residues. The V gene's germline CDR1 is SGHDT and CDR2 YYEEEE. CDR3 in amino acids: CASSLVQGQGDQPQHF. Written as DNA, the CDR3 is TGTGCCAGCAGCCTGGTCCAGGGACAGGGGGATCAGCCCCAGCATTTT.

V and J are TRBV7-2 and TRBJ1-5; D is undetermined. The CDR3 is 15 residues long. Between the trimmed V and J ends, which lost 5 bases and 2 bases, there was a span of 13 bases. Germline assignment: CDR1 SGHTA and CDR2 FQGNSA. CDR3 residues: CASSQGRAGNQPQHF. In DNA form, the CDR3 reads TGTGCCAGCAGCCAAGGGCGGGCGGGCAATCAGCCCCAGCATTTT.

This chain joins TRBV6-6 and TRBJ1-4; no firm D call. The germline gives CDR1 MNHNY, CDR2 SVGAGI (reference sequence). Trimming removed 0 bases from V and 0 bases from J, with 8 bases in between. This CDR3 spans 16 amino acids. The CDR3 is CASSYSSAATNEKLFF. The CDR3, as DNA: TGTGCCAGCAGTTACTCGTCGGCGGCAACTAATGAAAAACTGTTTTTT.

The chain's CDR3 is CASRGLGYGYTF. The DNA for the CDR3 is TGTGCCAGTAGGGGGCTCGGCTATGGCTACACCTTC. The V gene is TRBV19, the J gene TRBJ1-2; possibly TRBD1 for D (5 bases). The CDR3 extends over 12 amino acids. Germline CDR1 and CDR2: LNHDA and SQIVND (reference sequence). The V and J ends lost 6 bases and 4 bases respectively, with 9 bases between them. Variable domain in full (rest from reference TRBV19 and TRBJ1-2): DGGITQSPKYLFRKEGQNVTLSCEQNLNHDAMYWYRQDPGQGLRLIYYSQIVNDFQKGDIAEGYSVSREKKESFPLTVTSAQKNPTAFYLCASRGLGYGYTFGSGTRLTVV.

The chain couples TRBV4-1 to TRBJ1-6, with 7 nucleotides matching TRBD1. This CDR3 spans 17 amino acids. The junction had 8 bases not matched to a gene; V was cut back by 0 bases and J by 6 bases. From germline, CDR1 is MGHRA and CDR2 YSYEKL. The CDR3 nucleotides read TGCGCCAGCAGCCAAGATGGAGGGGGCCGAGTTAATTCACCCCTCCACTTT. Residues: CASSQDGGGRVNSPLHF.

This chain joins TRBV18 and TRBJ2-7, with a possible D match to TRBD2 (5 bases). CDR3 length: 13 residues. CDR1 KGHSH and CDR2 LQKENI come from the germline V gene. Trimming took 7 bases from V and 0 from J, leaving 10 bases between them. The DNA for the CDR3 is TGTGCCAGCTTTTCGACTACCTCCTACGAGCAGTACTTC. Its protein is CASFSTTSYEQYF.

In its sample, this clone was seen once. The J gene is TRBJ1-1, the V gene TRBV3-1 (or the pseudogene TRBV3-2); D may be TRBD1 (5 bases). Germline V lookup: CDR1 LGHDT, CDR2 YNNKEL (reference sequence). V was pared by 6 bases and J by 0 bases, with 11 bases between. The CDR3 is 14 residues long. The CDR3 DNA reads as TGTGCCAGCAGAGCAGGGTGGCTGAACACTGAAGCTTTCTTT. Its protein product is CASRAGWLNTEAFF.

The genes are TRBV10-3 and TRBJ2-5; 9 bases map to TRBD1. Germline-derived CDR1 and CDR2 are ENHRY and SYGVKD. Trimming removed 3 bases from V and 5 bases from J; junction bases left unmatched: 13. The CDR3 consists of 17 residues. CDR3 coding DNA: TGTGCCATCAGTGAATCGACAACAGGGGGCTTCGACGAGACCCAGTACTTC. This codes for CAISESTTGGFDETQYF.

The J gene is TRBJ1-4, the V gene TRBV11-2; perhaps TRBD1 as D (5 bases). Trimming took off 2 bases at V and 10 bases at J, with 14 bases between the two ends. CDR1 SGHAT and CDR2 FQNNGV come from the germline V gene. CDR3 size: 14 residues. CDR3 sequence reads: CASSLNRRSGKLFF. The CDR3 DNA sequence: TGTGCCAGCAGCTTAAACAGGCGGTCGGGAAAACTGTTTTTT.

The chain links TRBV5-4 to TRBJ2-7, with TRBD2 matching 8 bases. In germline, CDR1 is SGHNT, CDR2 YYREEE (reference sequence). The V and J ends lost 4 bases and 4 bases, in that order; junction bases with no gene match: 10. The CDR3 spans 15 residues. CDR3 sequence: CASSKAGTSRYEQYF. CDR3 nucleotides: TGTGCCAGCAGCAAAGCCGGGACTAGTAGATACGAGCAGTACTTC.

This clone was seen a single time. The gene calls are TRBV29-1 and TRBJ1-2, with D perhaps matching TRBD1 (5 bases). Germline CDR1 reads SQVTM; CDR2 reads ANQGSEA. Trimming shortened V by 1 base and J by 2 bases, and 8 bases separated the two germline ends. The CDR3 consists of 13 residues. The CDR3 DNA follows: TGCAGCGTTGAAGTAAAGGGGAACTATGGCTACACCTTC. Its translation: CSVEVKGNYGYTF.

V and J are TRBV10-3 and TRBJ1-1, with 7 bases identical to TRBD1. This CDR3 contains 14 residues. Germline lookup yields CDR1 ENHRY and CDR2 SYGVKD. V dropped 6 bases and J dropped 1; count of bases not matched to a gene: 5. Written as DNA, the CDR3 is TGTGCCATCAGCGAGACAGGGAGGAACACTGAAGCTTTCTTT. It is translated as CAISETGRNTEAFF.

The chain combines TRBV10-3 with TRBJ2-2; the match to TRBD1 covers 9 bases. The CDR3 covers 15 residues. The ends lost 6 bases at V and 0 bases at J; junction bases unmatched: 2. The germline gives CDR1 ENHRY, CDR2 SYGVKD. As DNA, the CDR3 is TGTGCCATCAGACGGGACAGGGCGAACACCGGGGAGCTGTTTTTT. Translating gives CAIRRDRANTGELFF.

This clone was seen just once. The chain uses TRBV7-3 and TRBJ1-1; 7 nucleotides agree with TRBD1. V shed 4 bases, J shed 0 bases, and the junction held 2 bases outside the gene matches. Germline CDR1 SGHTA, CDR2 FQGTGA. This CDR3 comprises 14 residues. This CDR3 is CASSSGQMNTEAFF. For the CDR3, the DNA is TGTGCCAGCAGCTCGGGACAGATGAACACTGAAGCTTTCTTT.

The chain carries TRBV27 and TRBJ2-7; possible D gene TRBD2, 6 bases. V was pared by 6 bases and J by 7 bases, with 16 bases between. The CDR3 is 13 amino acids. Germline assignment: CDR1 MNHEY and CDR2 SMNVEV (reference sequence). In DNA form, the CDR3 reads TGTGCCAGCAGGTTAACGGCGGGGCAAGAGCAGTACTTC. Its translation is CASRLTAGQEQYF.

The rearrangement links TRBV28 to TRBJ2-7, with 8 bases lining up with TRBD1. V lost 10 bases, J lost 0 bases, and 14 bases stayed unmatched. There are 16 residues in the CDR3. Germline V gene data show CDR1 as MDHEN and CDR2 as SYDVKM. CDR3 sequence reads: CATFDYTGTGSYEQYF. The CDR3 DNA is TGTGCCACCTTCGATTACACCGGGACAGGCTCCTACGAGCAGTACTTC. Full variable domain (rest looked up from reference TRBV28 and TRBJ2-7): DVKVTQSSRYLVKRTGEKVFLECVQDMDHENMFWYRQDPGLGLRLIYFSYDVKMKEKGDIPEGYSVSREKKERFSLILESASTNQTSMYLCATFDYTGTGSYEQYFGPGTRLTVT.

The V and J genes are TRBV9 and TRBJ2-1; 8 nucleotides align to TRBD2. The CDR3 is 15 amino acids. The trim removed 0 bases at V and 4 bases at J, leaving 3 bases unmatched. Looked up from germline, CDR1 is SGDLS and CDR2 is YYNGEE. In DNA form, the CDR3 reads TGTGCCAGCAGCGTAGTAGCGGGGCCTTACAATGAGCAGTTCTTC. It yields the protein CASSVVAGPYNEQFF.

The CDR3 nucleotides are TGTGCCAGCAGGGACCTTATCGGGAAAGGATACAATGAGCAGTTCTTC. This codes for CASRDLIGKGYNEQFF. The V and J genes are TRBV5-5 and TRBJ2-1; TRBD2 might be the D (5 bases). In germline, CDR1 is SGHKS, CDR2 YYEKEE (reference sequence). The CDR3 runs 16 residues. V lost 5 bases and J 4 bases, leaving 19 bases between the germline ends.

The chain is built from TRBV7-2 and TRBJ1-2; tentatively, D is TRBD1 (5 bases). Trimming removed 6 bases from V and 4 bases from J, with 18 bases in between. This CDR3 region has 15 residues. Germline values: CDR1 SGHTA, CDR2 FQGNSA. The CDR3 spells CASRRSTVSIYGYTF. CDR3 DNA sequence: TGTGCCAGCAGACGTTCGACAGTCAGTATCTATGGCTACACCTTC.

V and J are TRBV5-5 and TRBJ2-7; possible D gene TRBD1, 5 bases. Trimming removed 3 bases at V and 7 bases at J, with 20 bases between. The V gene's germline CDR1 is SGHKS and CDR2 YYEKEE (reference sequence). The CDR3 has 15 amino acids. In nucleotides, the CDR3 is TGTGCCAGCAGCTACACCTCTGTCCGGGCAGGGGAGCAGTACTTC. Protein sequence: CASSYTSVRAGEQYF.

V is TRBV7-2 and J is TRBJ2-5; TRBD2 matches at 13 bases. The CDR3 is made up of 16 amino acids. The junction had 4 bases not matched to a gene; V was cut back by 1 base and J by 5 bases. Germline assignment: CDR1 SGHTA and CDR2 FQGNSA. CDR3 region: CASSLGLAGGTETQYF. The CDR3 bases are TGTGCCAGCAGCTTAGGACTAGCGGGGGGAACGGAGACCCAGTACTTC.

Here the CDR3 reads CASSQVPQGSGNTIYF. For the CDR3, the DNA is TGCGCCAGCAGCCAAGTGCCGCAGGGGTCTGGAAACACCATATATTTT. The gene calls are TRBV4-1 and TRBJ1-3; weak D call: TRBD1 (6 bases). The V end lost 1 base, the J end lost 1 base, and 11 bases lay between the germline ends. Germline V CDR1 and CDR2: MGHRA, YSYEKL. CDR3 length equals 16 residues.

The chain carries TRBV19 and TRBJ1-5; a possible D gene is TRBD1 (6 bases). Trimming removed 5 bases at V and 6 bases at J, with 17 bases between. Germline CDR1 is LNHDA and CDR2 is SQIVND (reference sequence). The CDR3 length is 15 residues. DNA for the CDR3: TGTGCCAGTAGTTTTACGACAGGCACGGTTCAGCCCCAGCATTTT. This sequence encodes CASSFTTGTVQPQHF.

In this sample, this clone turned up a few times. The gene calls are TRBV4-3 and TRBJ2-6; 7 bases agree with TRBD1. The CDR3 has 19 residues. CDR1 and CDR2 (germline): LGHNA, YSLEER. J was trimmed by 0 bases and V by 0 bases; bases with no gene match: 8. CDR3 in amino acids: CASSQDQGTAYSGANVLTF. The CDR3, as DNA: TGCGCCAGCAGCCAAGATCAAGGGACAGCCTACTCTGGGGCCAACGTCCTGACTTTC.

The chain links TRBV3-1 (or the pseudogene TRBV3-2) to TRBJ2-3, with 9 bases identical to TRBD2. V was pared by 2 bases and J by 4 bases, with 4 bases of the junction left unmatched. The germline gives CDR1 LGHDT, CDR2 YNNKEL (reference sequence). There are 15 residues in the CDR3. DNA of the CDR3: TGTGCCAGCAGCCAACAGCGGGGGGTCGCAGATACGCAGTATTTT. It specifies CASSQQRGVADTQYF.

CDR3 in amino acids: CASSHPNGYGYTF. The CDR3 DNA sequence: TGTGCCAGCAGCCACCCTAATGGCTATGGCTACACCTTC. V and J are TRBV7-9 and TRBJ1-2; D ambiguous. Between the trimmed V and J ends, which lost 5 bases and 4 bases, there was a span of 11 bases. This CDR3 comprises 13 residues. Germline CDR1 is SEHNR and CDR2 is FQNEAQ (reference sequence). Combining the CDR3 with reference TRBV7-9 and TRBJ1-2 gives the whole variable domain DTGVSQNPRHKITKRGQNVTFRCDPISEHNRLYWYRQTLGQGPEFLTYFQNEAQLEKSRLLSDRFSAERPKGSFSTLEIQRTEQGDSAMYLCASSHPNGYGYTFGSGTRLTVV.

The chain employs TRBV6-2 or TRBV6-3 and TRBJ1-1; D gene ambiguous. Germline V lookup: CDR1 MNHEY, CDR2 SVGEGT. The ends were cut back, 6 bases at V and 9 bases at J, with 11 bases in the middle. The CDR3 covers 11 residues. This CDR3 is CASSPSGKAFF. CDR3 in DNA: TGTGCCAGCAGCCCCTCGGGGAAAGCTTTCTTT.

V gene TRBV14 combines with J gene TRBJ1-1, with 8 bases fitting TRBD1. CDR3 length equals 15 residues. The junction had 3 bases not matched to a gene; V was cut back by 2 bases and J by 1 base. The germline CDR1 and CDR2 sequences are SGHDN and FVKESK. For the CDR3, the DNA is TGTGCCAGCAGCCAACTCACAGGGGGGAACACTGAAGCTTTCTTT. Its translation is CASSQLTGGNTEAFF.

The chain couples TRBV27 to TRBJ2-7, with D perhaps matching TRBD2 (5 bases). The CDR3 is 13 amino acids. CDR1 is MNHEY and CDR2 is SMNVEV in the germline V gene (reference sequence). Deletions cut 3 bases from V and 2 bases from J, with 8 bases between. CDR3 sequence: CASSFRDPYEQYF. CDR3 DNA: TGTGCCAGCAGTTTTCGGGATCCCTACGAGCAGTACTTC.